This T cell receptor beta chain stems from a study of cytomegalovirus exposure and HLA in healthy donors. The wider study: There were roughly 110 million unique TCR beta sequences, drawn from about 179 million T cells, in an earlier analysis.

Primers included in the PCR were 60 Vbeta and 13 Jbeta primers. The protocol was immunoSEQ multiplex PCR, while the TCRdb copy is restricted to in-frame clones and leaves out a portion. The sample contains around 190,000 clones, 84% of which appear only once. Note on this clone: Its specificity is not known.

CDR3 size: 15 residues. The V and J ends lost 0 bases and 5 bases respectively, with 13 bases between them. Germline assignment: CDR1 KGHSH and CDR2 LQKENI. Findings and caveats of the study: Later genetic work tied a missense DCLRE1C variant to beta-chain V and J trimming. Available immune exposure information was restricted to CMV serostatus only. The authors later found most CMV-associated TCR beta chains appeared HLA-restricted.

The sequenced sample was PBMCs. This clonotype was sampled from a girl aged 2-10 years in good health and CMV-seropositive. V is TRBV18 and J is TRBJ1-1; D not certain. CDR3 loop: CASSPPPGLSTEAFF. The CDR3 DNA is TGTGCCAGCTCACCACCCCCTGGGCTTAGTACTGAAGCTTTCTTT.